The rows below give T cell receptor beta chains drawn from one sample of a study of T cell repertoires in cytomegalovirus infection. Via MiXCR, TCRdb re-called the reads, giving one row per CDR3 protein. The repertoire holds a few hundred thousand distinct CDR3 sequences, roughly 15% seen once, with around 8.7% in the top ten. Material: PBMCs. The receptors originated from a human donor in good health (CMV status not recorded). Some clones in this sample may be carry-over from other donors' samples. The CDR3 runs from the conserved cysteine through the conserved F or W. Each record gives: clone size, D gene, J gene, CDR3 length, V gene, CDR3 DNA, CDR3 protein. D genes are given only for firm matches. Rows may omit the clone size; those that give it use once, few, many or a size class.

>.|.|TRBJ1-1|14|TRBV29-1
TGCAGCGTTGAGCAGAGGGGTATGAACACTGAAGCTTTCTTT
CSVEQRGMNTEAFF
>few|.|TRBJ2-3|14|TRBV20-1
TGCAGTGCCACCCGGGGCCTAGGGACAGATACGCAGTATTTT
CSATRGLGTDTQYF
>.|.|TRBJ1-2|15|TRBV14
TGTGCCAGCAGCCAAAGCCTCCGGACCCCTGCGGGCTACACCTTC
CASSQSLRTPAGYTF
>few|.|TRBJ2-3|15|TRBV7-2
TGTGCCAGCAGCTTCGGCGGGAATGGCCCAGATACGCAGTATTTT
CASSFGGNGPDTQYF
>.|TRBD1|TRBJ2-7|15|TRBV20-1
TGCAGTGCAACGACAGGGGGCAAAACGACCTACGAGCAGTACTTC
CSATTGGKTTYEQYF
>.|.|TRBJ1-2|11|TRBV23-1
TGCGCCAGCTGGGGAGTCCATGGCCACACCTTC
CASWGVHGHTF
>few|.|TRBJ1-1|13|TRBV6-1
TGTGCCAGCAGTCGGGGCAAGGTATCTGAAGCTTTCTTT
CASSRGKVSEAFF
>many|TRBD2|TRBJ2-1|15|TRBV5-4
TGTGCCAGCAACGCGGGGGGGCTGTCGTACAATGAGCAGTTCTTC
CASNAGGLSYNEQFF
>.|.|TRBJ1-5|13|TRBV2
TGTGCCAGCACCGCAGGGTTATACCAGCCCCAGCATTTT
CASTAGLYQPQHF
>.|TRBD2|TRBJ2-1|16|TRBV29-1
TGCAGCGTTGAAGATGTAGGTAGCGGGATCGATAATGAGCAGTTCTTC
CSVEDVGSGIDNEQFF
>.|.|TRBJ2-4|14|TRBV6-2/TRBV6-3
TGTGCCAGCAGTTCCCGGGGCCGCTCCAACATTCAGTACTTC
CASSSRGRSNIQYF
>many|TRBD2|TRBJ2-4|19|TRBV7-2
TGTGCCAGCAGCTTAGCCCGGGGAGCGGGAGGGCTACGGGTAAACATTCAGTACTTC
CASSLARGAGGLRVNIQYF
>few|.|TRBJ2-7|13|TRBV7-9
TGTGCCACGTTCGGGACGGGCTTCCACGAGCAGTACTTC
CATFGTGFHEQYF
>many|TRBD1|TRBJ1-1|15|TRBV7-9
TGTGCCAGCAGCTTCGCACAGGGGTGGAACACTGAAGCTTTCTTT
CASSFAQGWNTEAFF
>.|.|TRBJ1-3|15|TRBV9
TGTGCCAGCGGTCCGGTTCAGGGGCTTGGAAACACCATATATTTT
CASGPVQGLGNTIYF
>.|.|TRBJ1-1|14|TRBV12-3/TRBV12-4
TGTGCCAGCAGTGGAACGGACAGGAACACTGAAGCTTTCTTT
CASSGTDRNTEAFF